This TCR beta chain was sequenced in a study of blood T cell repertoires in COVID-19. TCRdb's table, derived via immunoSEQ multiplex PCR, lists solely in-frame clones and lacks some. Among about 130,000 clones listed, 88% were seen once. The CDR3 is made up of 15 amino acids. Germline loops: CDR1 MDHEN, CDR2 SYDVKM. Trimming shortened V by 6 bases and J by 10 bases, and 22 bases separated the two germline ends. This TCR was recovered from a man aged 45-65 years with acute or convalescent COVID-19. Source material: peripheral blood. The chain uses TRBV28 and TRBJ2-1; a weak D match, TRBD2 (6 bases). The CDR3 sequence is CASRTLAAGYGEQFF. DNA of the CDR3: TGTGCCAGCAGGACGTTAGCGGCGGGCTATGGGGAGCAGTTCTTC.